These 18 T cell receptor beta chains came from one sample sequenced in a study of blood T cell repertoires in COVID-19 (dated by TCRdb to 2020 to 2021). Library preparation employed the immunoSEQ multiplex PCR assay. TCRdb carries this immuneACCESS record with in-frame sequences only. Its versions omit some clonotypes, under half of them owing to an unresolved V gene in the studies checked, with the rest unexplained. This sample gives approximately 150,000 clones in total; more than 85% of them show up just once. The ten largest account for roughly 1.9% of the sample. Material: peripheral blood. The receptor source for this set is a woman in her sixties with COVID-19, enrolled during active disease.

This clone was observed once. V and J are TRBV6-2 or TRBV6-3 and TRBJ1-1; D possibly corresponds to TRBD1 (5 bases). CDR3 length: 11 residues. The germline V gene encodes CDR1 MNHEY and CDR2 SVGEGT. Trimming removed 5 bases from V and 8 bases from J, with 9 bases in between. The CDR3 DNA reads TGTGCCAGCAGTCGTCCAGGGGAAGCTTTCTTT. It specifies CASSRPGEAFF.

Only one count was recorded for this clone. The chain recombines TRBV30 with TRBJ1-2; D uncertain. Germline CDR1 reads GTSNPN; CDR2 reads SVGIG (reference sequence). The CDR3 runs to 16 residues. V lost 1 base and J lost 7, with 22 bases in between. Here the CDR3 reads CAWSAHAARRSGGYTF. DNA of the CDR3: TGTGCCTGGAGTGCCCACGCGGCTAGACGTTCTGGTGGCTACACCTTC. Full variable domain (outside the CDR3, taken from reference TRBV30 and TRBJ1-2): SQTIHQWPATLVQPVGSPLSLECTVEGTSNPNLYWYRQAAGRGLQLLFYSVGIGQISSEVPQNLSASRPQDRQFILSSKKLLLSDSGFYLCAWSAHAARRSGGYTFGSGTRLTVV.

This chain connects TRBV12-3 or TRBV12-4 to TRBJ1-1; D not resolved. V was clipped by 7 bases and J by 10 bases, with 13 bases between them. There are 11 residues in the CDR3. Here the CDR3 DNA reads TGTGCCAGCATAAGGGCCAGCGGAGCTTTCTTT. Translated, it gives CASIRASGAFF.

V is TRBV7-9 and J is TRBJ1-6; 9 positions match TRBD1. The germline V gene has CDR1 SEHNR and CDR2 FQNEAQ (reference sequence). J gave up 8 bases and V 5 bases, and 4 bases lay outside the gene matches. The CDR3 has 14 amino acids. The CDR3 sequence is CASSQQGAYSPLHF. DNA for the CDR3: TGTGCCAGCAGCCAACAGGGGGCTTATTCACCCCTCCACTTT.

V is TRBV7-3 and J is TRBJ2-2; 8 bases match TRBD1. Germline CDR1 is SGHTA and CDR2 is FQGTGA. V lost 5 bases to trimming and J lost 6 bases; unmatched junction nucleotides: 11. CDR3 length equals 16 residues. Here the CDR3 reads CASSPSGGLRAGELFF. The CDR3, as DNA: TGTGCCAGCAGCCCATCAGGGGGCCTGAGGGCCGGGGAGCTGTTTTTT.

The chain carries TRBV19 and TRBJ1-6; D not resolved. V was cut by 3 bases and J by 7 bases, with 10 bases left in between. CDR3 length: 14 amino acids. CDR1 is LNHDA and CDR2 is SQIVND in the germline V gene (reference sequence). The CDR3 nucleotides read TGTGCCAGTAGTATCGGTACAGACAATTCACCCCTCCACTTT. The encoded protein is CASSIGTDNSPLHF.

This chain uses TRBV7-3 with TRBJ2-3; no clear D gene. The CDR3 has 14 residues. The germline gives CDR1 SGHTA, CDR2 FQGTGA. V was clipped by 2 bases and J by 2 bases, with 8 bases between them. CDR3 region: CASSLFPITDTQYF. The CDR3 nucleotides are TGTGCCAGCAGCTTATTTCCCATCACAGATACGCAGTATTTT.

The gene calls are TRBV29-1 and TRBJ1-2, with 8 nucleotides matching TRBD1. CDR1 SQVTM and CDR2 ANQGSEA come from the germline V gene. The CDR3 totals 15 residues. J gave up 7 bases and V 0 bases, and 10 bases lay outside the gene matches. The CDR3, as DNA: TGCAGCGTTGAAGATCGGGGTCAGGGGGCGATTGGCTACACCTTC. Residues: CSVEDRGQGAIGYTF.

V and J are TRBV7-2 and TRBJ2-5, with 7 bases that match TRBD1. The CDR3 consists of 14 residues. The germline gives CDR1 SGHTA, CDR2 FQGNSA. V gave up 5 bases and J gave up 2 bases; unmatched junction bases: 5. The CDR3 sequence: CASSTRQGQETQYF. DNA of the CDR3: TGTGCCAGCAGCACCCGACAGGGACAAGAGACCCAGTACTTC.

The chain has TRBV4-3 and TRBJ1-2; a weak D match, TRBD1 (5 bases). V dropped 0 bases and J dropped 8 bases, with 25 bases sitting between them. The CDR3 has 18 amino acids. Germline-derived CDR1 and CDR2 are LGHNA and YSLEER. CDR3 in DNA: TGCGCCAGCAGCCAAGACCGGTTCGAACCTCAGGGCCTGTTCGGCTACACCTTC. Amino acid sequence: CASSQDRFEPQGLFGYTF.

The V gene is TRBV27, the J gene TRBJ1-5; 7 positions agree with TRBD1. The V segment lost 5 bases and the J segment 7 bases; nucleotides outside the gene matches: 17. The CDR3 totals 17 residues. Germline V gives CDR1 MNHEY, CDR2 SMNVEV (reference sequence). Written as DNA, the CDR3 is TGTGCCAGCAGTCCCATAGTGACAGGGTTTATACACCAGCCCCAGCATTTT. Its protein product is CASSPIVTGFIHQPQHF.

The chain is built from TRBV5-5 and TRBJ1-1; D is uncertain. Trimming removed 4 bases at V and 0 bases at J, with 13 bases between. The CDR3 is 15 amino acids. Germline-derived CDR1 and CDR2 are SGHKS and YYEKEE (reference sequence). The CDR3 coding sequence is TGTGCCAGCAGCGCCAGGCCCGACCTGAACACTGAAGCTTTCTTT. Amino acids: CASSARPDLNTEAFF.

V is TRBV12-3 or TRBV12-4 and J is TRBJ1-2, with D perhaps TRBD1 (6 bases). This CDR3 spans 13 amino acids. The V end was cut by 6 bases, the J end by 6 bases, with 14 bases between. CDR3 nucleotide sequence: TGTGCCAGCAGCCCTAGGGGGACGGATGGCTACACCTTC. Translating it yields CASSPRGTDGYTF.

The rearrangement joins TRBV29-1 to TRBJ1-1; 10 bases fit TRBD1. The ends lost 7 bases at V and 4 bases at J; junction bases unmatched: 3. CDR3 length equals 12 residues. CDR1 is SQVTM, CDR2 ANQGSEA, per germline. For the CDR3, the DNA is TGCAGCGGCGGACAGGGGGGCACTGAAGCTTTCTTT. Encoded protein: CSGGQGGTEAFF.

The chain has TRBV7-9 and TRBJ2-6, with TRBD1 as a possible D gene (5 bases). Germline V gene sequence: CDR1 SEHNR, CDR2 FQNEAQ (reference sequence). This CDR3 spans 16 amino acids. The V gene lost 5 bases and the J gene lost 2 bases, with 13 bases spanning the gap. The CDR3 loop is CASSASGLAGANVLTF. CDR3 nucleotides: TGTGCCAGCAGCGCCTCAGGGTTAGCTGGGGCCAACGTCCTGACTTTC.

This rearrangement joins TRBV2 to TRBJ2-5; 8 nucleotides match TRBD1. The germline V gene encodes CDR1 SNHLY and CDR2 FYNNEI. This CDR3 region has 13 residues. V was pared by 7 bases and J by 2 bases, with 3 bases of the junction left unmatched. CDR3 sequence reads: CASTDRGQETQYF. CDR3 DNA: TGTGCCAGCACCGACAGGGGTCAAGAGACCCAGTACTTC.

V and J are TRBV6-5 and TRBJ1-2; unclear D gene. CDR1 MNHEY and CDR2 SVGAGI come from the germline V gene. The CDR3 length is 15 residues. Trimming left V 9 bases short and J 0 bases short, with 17 bases between. CDR3 loop: CASSQANRANYGYTF. The CDR3 DNA sequence: TGTGCCAGTTCGCAAGCGAATCGAGCTAACTATGGCTACACCTTC.

The CDR3 nucleotides are TGTGCCAGCAGCTTCAGGGGGCAGGGTGAAAAACTGTTTTTT. This sequence encodes CASSFRGQGEKLFF. J is TRBJ1-4 and V is TRBV7-9, with 8 bases lining up with TRBD1. J lost 7 bases, V lost 3 bases, and 4 bases had no gene match. CDR3 length equals 14 residues. Germline V gene data show CDR1 as SEHNR and CDR2 as FQNEAQ (reference sequence).